The T cell receptor beta chain described here comes from a study of blood T cell repertoires in COVID-19. Study-wide background: Samples came from the United States, Italy and Spain, spanning acute and convalescent COVID-19.

Generated by immunoSEQ multiplex PCR, the TCRdb table keeps only in-frame clones and is missing some. The sample carries about 280,000 clones, around 89% recorded once. This CDR3 comprises 13 residues. Germline lookup yields CDR1 MNHEY and CDR2 SMNVEV (reference sequence). V lost 5 bases to trimming and J lost 5 bases, with 10 bases between them. The TCR was taken from a woman under 30 with acute COVID-19. Sequencing was carried out using PBMCs or T cells enriched from blood (not recorded which). The chain employs TRBV27 and TRBJ2-1; D is unclear. This chain's CDR3 is CASSLWADNEQFF. The CDR3 DNA is TGTGCCAGCAGTCTATGGGCCGACAATGAGCAGTTCTTC.